The 20 T cell receptor beta chains below come from one sample, sequenced in a study of T cells after yellow fever vaccination. TCRdb processed the 5' RACE reads anew with MiXCR; each CDR3 protein has one entry. The repertoire consists of 120,000 or so distinct CDR3 sequences, with about 8.8% occurring once and the leading ten covering almost 40%. The material sequenced was CD8+ T cells sorted from PBMCs, taken on the day of the yellow fever booster vaccination. Receptors were obtained from a man aged 18 to 35 who received the YFV17D yellow fever vaccine.

This clonotype was detected only a few times. This rearrangement joins TRBV6-1 to TRBJ1-1, with D maybe TRBD1 (6 bases). The ends were cut back, 8 bases at V and 0 bases at J, with 10 bases in the middle. Germline loops: CDR1 MNHNS, CDR2 SASEGT. There are 13 residues in the CDR3. The CDR3 DNA is TGTGCCAGCGGAGGGGGGATGAACACTGAAGCTTTCTTT. Amino acids: CASGGGMNTEAFF.

This clonotype was picked up many times. V is TRBV5-1 and J is TRBJ2-3, with 7 nucleotides matching TRBD1. The ends lost 0 bases at V and 4 bases at J; junction bases unmatched: 5. The CDR3 runs 15 residues. Germline V gene data show CDR1 as SGHRS and CDR2 as YFSETQ. The CDR3 region has the DNA TGCGCCAGCAGCTTGGCTGCGACAGGGTCAGATACGCAGTATTTT. Translation gives CASSLAATGSDTQYF.

This clonotype was detected only a few times. The chain has TRBV4-1 and TRBJ2-2, with TRBD2 matching over 12 bases. Germline V lookup: CDR1 MGHRA, CDR2 YSYEKL. The CDR3 spans 15 residues. Unmatched junction bases numbered 5, after V lost 3 bases and J lost 9 bases. The CDR3 DNA sequence: TGCGCCAGCAGCCAGACGACTAGCGGGGGCCGGGAGCTGTTTTTT. It yields the protein CASSQTTSGGRELFF.

This clonotype was seen more than once but under ten times. The rearrangement uses TRBV4-1 and TRBJ2-7; TRBD2 might be the D (5 bases). The CDR3 contains 13 residues. V gave up 4 bases and J gave up 3 bases, with 10 bases separating them. Per germline, CDR1 MGHRA and CDR2 YSYEKL. The CDR3 DNA is TGCGCCAGCAGCCCAGTCAGCGGCTACGAGCAGTACTTC. It codes for CASSPVSGYEQYF.

This chain uses TRBV12-3 or TRBV12-4 with TRBJ2-3; 9 bases are a match to TRBD2. There are 16 residues in the CDR3. V trimming: 3 bases; J trimming: 6 bases; junction bases outside the gene matches: 10. CDR3 sequence (DNA): TGTGCCAGCAGTTTTGGGCTAGCGGGGTTCAGGGATACGCAGTATTTT. Protein sequence: CASSFGLAGFRDTQYF.

The CDR3 DNA is TGTGCCAGCAGTGAGAAGGGACTACCCGACAATGAGCAGTTCTTC. Encoded protein: CASSEKGLPDNEQFF. The chain uses TRBV6-2 or TRBV6-3 and TRBJ2-1; 7 bases map to TRBD2. This CDR3 is built from 15 residues. V lost 5 bases, J lost 5 bases, and 9 bases stayed unmatched. Germline V CDR1 and CDR2: MNHEY, SVGEGT.

This clonotype has a handful of counts. The chain recombines TRBV9 with TRBJ2-1; weak D call: TRBD2 (6 bases). Deletions cut 4 bases from V and 4 bases from J, with 18 bases between. Germline CDR1 reads SGDLS; CDR2 reads YYNGEE. The CDR3 consists of 16 residues. The CDR3 DNA sequence: TGTGCCAGCAGCCCCTTGCTACGGGGAGGATACAATGAGCAGTTCTTC. Translating it yields CASSPLLRGGYNEQFF.

This clonotype was counted many times. This chain joins TRBV6-2 or TRBV6-3 and TRBJ1-5, with D possibly matching TRBD1 (5 bases). In germline, CDR1 is MNHEY, CDR2 SVGEGT. The CDR3 sequence is 14 residues long. V lost 0 bases to trimming and J lost 5 bases, with 8 bases between them. The CDR3 nucleotides read TGTGCCAGCAGTTACTCGAGAGGGGATCAGCCCCAGCATTTT. It yields the protein CASSYSRGDQPQHF.

Only a few counts were recorded for this clonotype. This chain uses TRBV7-3 with TRBJ2-1; possibly TRBD1 or TRBD2 for D (5 bases each). This CDR3 spans 14 amino acids. Germline values: CDR1 SGHTA, CDR2 FQGTGA. With 4 bases removed from V and 7 bases from J, the gap between germline ends came to 14 bases. The CDR3 region is CASSSTGAENEQFF. CDR3 DNA: TGTGCCAGCAGCTCCACCGGGGCCGAAAATGAGCAGTTCTTC.

This chain uses TRBV11-1 with TRBJ2-2; D gene unclear. CDR1 is SGHAT and CDR2 is FQDESV in the germline V gene (reference sequence). The V end lost 3 bases, the J end lost 1 base, and 9 bases lay between the germline ends. The CDR3 sequence is 15 residues long. This CDR3 is CASSFDWKNTGELFF. The DNA for the CDR3 is TGTGCCAGCAGCTTCGATTGGAAGAACACCGGGGAGCTGTTTTTT.

This clonotype was seen at least ten times. This chain links TRBV20-1 with TRBJ2-1, with 10 positions matching TRBD2. Germline trimming cut 0 bases from V and 1 base from J; bases unmatched to any gene: 12. The germline V gene has CDR1 DFQATT and CDR2 SNEGSKA (reference sequence). The CDR3 is 19 residues long. CDR3 region: CSARDLNPSGGSSYNEQFF. CDR3 bases: TGCAGTGCTAGAGATCTAAACCCTAGCGGGGGTTCGTCCTACAATGAGCAGTTCTTC.

This clonotype occurred a few times. The chain employs TRBV18 and TRBJ1-4; D might be TRBD1 (6 bases). Trimming left V 3 bases short and J 4 bases short, with 15 bases between. CDR1 KGHSH and CDR2 LQKENI come from the germline V gene. The CDR3 covers 16 residues. The CDR3 spells CASSPWAGQHNEKLFF. CDR3 nucleotides: TGTGCCAGCTCACCGTGGGCCGGACAGCATAATGAAAAACTGTTTTTT.

The table lists this clonotype with a few counts. The chain carries TRBV5-1 and TRBJ2-6, with D hard to call. This CDR3 spans 16 amino acids. Trimming stripped 0 bases from V and 0 bases from J, with 7 bases between. CDR1 is SGHRS and CDR2 is YFSETQ in the germline V gene. The CDR3 DNA is TGCGCCAGCAGCTTGGTTTCGCCCTCTGGGGCCAACGTCCTGACTTTC. This translates into CASSLVSPSGANVLTF. The full variable domain, its missing parts supplied by reference TRBV5-1 and TRBJ2-6, is KAGVTQTPRYLIKTRGQQVTLSCSPISGHRSVSWYQQTPGQGLQFLFEYFSETQRNKGNFPGRFSGRQFSNSRSEMNVSTLELGDSALYLCASSLVSPSGANVLTFGAGSRLTVL.

The V call is TRBV6-2 or TRBV6-3, the J call TRBJ1-1; 7 positions match TRBD1. Germline trimming cut 5 bases from V and 9 bases from J; bases unmatched to any gene: 9. The CDR3 sequence is 13 residues long. Per the germline V gene, CDR1 is MNHEY and CDR2 is SVGEGT. CDR3 residues: CASSKGAYRQAFF. CDR3 DNA: TGTGCCAGCAGTAAGGGGGCATACCGTCAAGCTTTCTTT.

This clonotype has just a few counts. The chain employs TRBV9 and TRBJ2-3, with 7 bases fitting TRBD2. V dropped 3 bases and J dropped 1; count of bases not matched to a gene: 5. CDR1 is SGDLS, CDR2 YYNGEE, per germline. There are 15 residues in the CDR3. The CDR3 sequence: CASSERGGGTDTQYF. The CDR3, as DNA: TGTGCCAGCAGCGAAAGGGGAGGGGGCACAGATACGCAGTATTTT.

This chain connects TRBV9 to TRBJ2-3; 8 nucleotides agree with TRBD2. The CDR3 consists of 15 residues. Looked up from germline, CDR1 is SGDLS and CDR2 is YYNGEE. V dropped 3 bases and J dropped 3; count of bases not matched to a gene: 6. The chain's CDR3 is CASSERLASTDTQYF. The CDR3 DNA is TGTGCCAGCAGCGAAAGACTAGCGAGTACAGATACGCAGTATTTT.

This clonotype came up a few times. The V call is TRBV7-2, the J call TRBJ2-3; possible D gene TRBD1, 6 bases. The germline V gene has CDR1 SGHTA and CDR2 FQGNSA. V lost 0 bases and J lost 2, with 9 bases in between. This CDR3 is 15 amino acids long. The CDR3, as DNA: TGTGCCAGCAGCTTAGCCGCAGGGGACACAGATACGCAGTATTTT. Amino acid sequence: CASSLAAGDTDTQYF.

This clonotype was recorded many times. This chain links TRBV4-1 with TRBJ2-1, with D hard to call. From germline, CDR1 is MGHRA and CDR2 YSYEKL. The CDR3 covers 15 residues. Trimming took off 1 base at V and 3 bases at J, with 10 bases between the two ends. For the CDR3, the DNA is TGCGCCAGCAGCCAAGGGGAAGGTTTCTACAATGAGCAGTTCTTC. As protein: CASSQGEGFYNEQFF.

This clonotype was seen at least ten times. The chain links TRBV5-1 to TRBJ2-7, with 7 bases lining up with TRBD1. The CDR3 contains 15 residues. Looked up from germline, CDR1 is SGHRS and CDR2 is YFSETQ. The trim removed 3 bases at V and 2 bases at J, leaving 8 bases unmatched. CDR3 loop: CASSWDSEGAYEQYF. The DNA for the CDR3 is TGCGCCAGCAGCTGGGACAGTGAAGGGGCCTACGAGCAGTACTTC.

The chain joins TRBV29-1 to TRBJ1-2, with 11 bases matching TRBD1. This CDR3 is built from 14 residues. Trimming took 0 bases from V and 8 from J; bases not matched to a gene: 5. The germline gives CDR1 SQVTM, CDR2 ANQGSEA. In nucleotides, the CDR3 is TGCAGCGTTGAAGACGGACAGGGGGCCTCGGGCTACACCTTC. Translated, it gives CSVEDGQGASGYTF.